These 9 T cell receptor beta chains share one sample of origin, sequenced in a study of T cell changes during pregnancy in multiple sclerosis. The assay was immunoSEQ multiplex PCR, and TCRdb's table has in-frame clones only and misses some. The table includes about 100,000 clones, roughly 90% detected once. Sequencing used peripheral blood, obtained after pregnancy. The receptors here all came from a female donor with multiple sclerosis, enrolled in a pregnancy study.

The chain employs TRBV7-9 and TRBJ2-1; 9 nucleotides align to TRBD2. This CDR3 contains 17 residues. Trimming removed 5 bases from V and 6 bases from J; junction bases left unmatched: 14. CDR1 SEHNR and CDR2 FQNEAQ come from the germline V gene (reference sequence). The DNA of the CDR3 is TGTGCCAGCAGCCCCCTCCCGTTAGCGGGGGCGGGCAATGAGCAGTTCTTC. The encoded protein is CASSPLPLAGAGNEQFF.

The CDR3 DNA sequence: TGTGCCAGTAGTATAGGGGAGGGCTATGGCTACACCTTC. Translating it yields CASSIGEGYGYTF. The rearrangement uses TRBV19 and TRBJ1-2, with D unresolved. CDR3 size: 13 residues. Germline CDR1 reads LNHDA; CDR2 reads SQIVND (reference sequence). Trimming removed 1 base from V and 4 bases from J, with 7 bases in between.

The V call is TRBV25-1, the J call TRBJ2-5; the match to TRBD2 covers 8 bases. The J segment lost 2 bases and the V segment lost 6 bases, leaving 5 bases of the junction unmatched. Germline V gene lookup returns CDR1 MGHDK and CDR2 SYGVNS. This CDR3 is built from 14 residues. CDR3 coding DNA: TGTGCCAGCAGCCGGGGGGGCCCGCAAGAGACCCAGTACTTC. Its protein is CASSRGGPQETQYF.

Here the CDR3 reads CASSLRENQYNEQFF. Here the CDR3 DNA reads TGTGCCAGCAGTTTGCGGGAGAATCAATACAATGAGCAGTTCTTC. The rearrangement links TRBV28 to TRBJ2-1, with 7 bases aligning to TRBD2. Germline-derived CDR1 and CDR2 are MDHEN and SYDVKM. This CDR3 is 15 amino acids long. The J segment lost 4 bases and the V segment lost 3 bases, leaving 6 bases of the junction unmatched.

J is TRBJ2-7 and V is TRBV25-1; 8 bases are shared with TRBD2. V was pared by 3 bases and J by 2 bases, with 3 bases of the junction left unmatched. The CDR3 runs to 14 residues. Per germline, CDR1 MGHDK and CDR2 SYGVNS. CDR3 nucleotide sequence: TGTGCCAGCAGTGAGGCGGGAGGTACCTACGAGCAGTACTTC. Protein product: CASSEAGGTYEQYF.

The chain employs TRBV28 and TRBJ1-1; D is ambiguous. V was clipped by 6 bases and J by 3 bases, with 17 bases between them. Germline CDR1 is MDHEN and CDR2 is SYDVKM. The CDR3 extends over 15 amino acids. CDR3 DNA: TGTGCCAGCAGCTCGAGGCGGCCCTATTACACTGAAGCTTTCTTT. Translation: CASSSRRPYYTEAFF.

Of note for this clone: Germline is not matched at one junction end, which may reflect a read error. The V gene is TRBV19, the J gene TRBJ2-2; possible D gene TRBD1, 6 bases. From germline, CDR1 is LNHDA and CDR2 SQIVND (reference sequence). The CDR3 covers 15 residues. The CDR3 nucleotides read TGTGTCAGTACCCGCAGGGGCGCGAACACCGGGGAGCTGTTTTTT. It translates to CVSTRRGANTGELFF.

The V gene is TRBV5-1, the J gene TRBJ1-1; D not certain. V dropped 7 bases and J dropped 0 bases, with 13 bases sitting between them. CDR1 and CDR2 from the germline V gene are SGHRS and YFSETQ. CDR3 length equals 14 residues. DNA for the CDR3: TGCGCCAGCCGAGACGACAAATTGAACACTGAAGCTTTCTTT. Residues: CASRDDKLNTEAFF.

This chain joins TRBV5-4 and TRBJ2-7; 7 bases match TRBD1. Germline V gene data show CDR1 as SGHNT and CDR2 as YYREEE (reference sequence). The CDR3 covers 13 residues. Germline trimming cut 3 bases from V and 3 bases from J; bases unmatched to any gene: 3. CDR3: CASSSGTVYEQYF. As DNA, the CDR3 is TGTGCCAGCAGCTCCGGGACAGTCTACGAGCAGTACTTC.